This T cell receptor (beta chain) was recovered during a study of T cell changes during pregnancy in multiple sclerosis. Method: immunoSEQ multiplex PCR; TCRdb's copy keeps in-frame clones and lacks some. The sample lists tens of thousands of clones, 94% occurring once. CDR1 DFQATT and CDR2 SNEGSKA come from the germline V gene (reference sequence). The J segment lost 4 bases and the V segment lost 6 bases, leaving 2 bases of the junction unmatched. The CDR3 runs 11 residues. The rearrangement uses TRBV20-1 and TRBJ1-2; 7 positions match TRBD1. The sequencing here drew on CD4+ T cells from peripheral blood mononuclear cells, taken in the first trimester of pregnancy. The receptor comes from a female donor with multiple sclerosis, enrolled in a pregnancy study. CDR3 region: CSAWDSYGYTF. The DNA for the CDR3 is TGCAGTGCGTGGGACAGCTATGGCTACACCTTC.